The TCR beta chain under discussion was sequenced for a study of blood T cells in healthy people across ages. Using a J-beta primer mix together with a sample-barcoded 5' primer, a second PCR was run for about 6 to 11 cycles. Each CDR3 protein is one row after TCRdb ran MiXCR on the 5' RACE reads. Seen here are 2 million or so distinct CDR3 sequences, around half observed once, and the top ten hold approximately 2.1%. A few counts support this clonotype. Each sample had at least 6 million PBMCs isolated. In germline, CDR1 is MNHEY, CDR2 SMNVEV (reference sequence). This CDR3 contains 12 residues. Trimming shortened V by 8 bases and J by 0 bases, and 5 bases separated the two germline ends.

Sequencing was done on a sample of blood. This clonotype originated in a woman in her forties in good health. The chain links TRBV27 to TRBJ2-4; D unresolved. The CDR3 spells CASPLAKNIQYF. The CDR3 DNA is TGTGCCAGCCCCTTAGCCAAAAACATTCAGTACTTC.